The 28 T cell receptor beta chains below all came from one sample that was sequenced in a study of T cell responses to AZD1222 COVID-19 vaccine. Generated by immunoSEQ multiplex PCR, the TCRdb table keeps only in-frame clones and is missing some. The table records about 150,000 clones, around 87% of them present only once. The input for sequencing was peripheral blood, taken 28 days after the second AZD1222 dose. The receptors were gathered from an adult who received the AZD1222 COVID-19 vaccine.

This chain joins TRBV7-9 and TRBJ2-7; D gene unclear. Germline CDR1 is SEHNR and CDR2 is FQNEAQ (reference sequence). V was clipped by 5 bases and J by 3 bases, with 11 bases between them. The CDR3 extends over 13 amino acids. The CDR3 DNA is TGTGCCAGCAGCAGGACGGAGAGCTACGAGCAGTACTTC. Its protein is CASSRTESYEQYF.

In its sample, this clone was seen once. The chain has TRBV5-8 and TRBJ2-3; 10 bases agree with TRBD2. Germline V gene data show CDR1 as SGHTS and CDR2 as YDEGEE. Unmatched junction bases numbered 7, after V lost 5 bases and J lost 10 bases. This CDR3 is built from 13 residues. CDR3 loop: CASRLAGGRAQYF. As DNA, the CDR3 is TGTGCCAGCAGGTTAGCGGGAGGACGAGCGCAGTATTTT.

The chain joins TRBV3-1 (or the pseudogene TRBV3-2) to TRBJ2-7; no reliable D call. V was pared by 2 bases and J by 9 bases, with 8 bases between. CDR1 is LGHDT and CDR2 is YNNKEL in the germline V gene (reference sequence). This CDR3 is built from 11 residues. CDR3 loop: CASSQSSAQYF. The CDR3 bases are TGTGCCAGCAGCCAAAGTTCCGCGCAGTACTTC.

CDR3 in DNA: TGCGCCAGCAGCCCCGGGACTCCCTCCTACAATGAGCAGTTCTTC. It is translated as CASSPGTPSYNEQFF. V and J are TRBV5-1 and TRBJ2-1, with a tentative D call TRBD2 (6 bases). From germline, CDR1 is SGHRS and CDR2 YFSETQ. This CDR3 contains 15 residues. V gave up 4 bases and J gave up 0 bases, with 11 bases separating them.

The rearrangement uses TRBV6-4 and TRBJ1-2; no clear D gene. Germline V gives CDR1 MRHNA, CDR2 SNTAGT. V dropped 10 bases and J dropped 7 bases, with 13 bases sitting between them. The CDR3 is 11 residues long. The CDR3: CATLSGGGYTF. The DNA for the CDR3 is TGTGCCACTCTGTCTGGTGGTGGCTACACCTTC.

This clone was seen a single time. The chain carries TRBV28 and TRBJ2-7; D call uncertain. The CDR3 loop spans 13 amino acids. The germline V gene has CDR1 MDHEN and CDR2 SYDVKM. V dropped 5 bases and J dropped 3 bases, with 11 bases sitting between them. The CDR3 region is CASSPPGHYEQYF. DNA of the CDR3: TGTGCCAGCAGTCCCCCGGGCCACTACGAGCAGTACTTC.

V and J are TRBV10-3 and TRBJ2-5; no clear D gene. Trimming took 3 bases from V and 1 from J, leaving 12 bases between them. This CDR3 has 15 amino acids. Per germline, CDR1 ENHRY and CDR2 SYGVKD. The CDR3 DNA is TGTGCCATCAGTGATGGCCCTATAAGCCAAGAGACCCAGTACTTC. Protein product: CAISDGPISQETQYF.

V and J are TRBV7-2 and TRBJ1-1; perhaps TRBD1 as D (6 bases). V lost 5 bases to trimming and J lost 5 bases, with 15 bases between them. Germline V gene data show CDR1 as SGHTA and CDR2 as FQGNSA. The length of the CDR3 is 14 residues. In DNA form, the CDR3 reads TGTGCCAGCAGCCGGGGGCCTACGGGGACTGAAGCTTTCTTT. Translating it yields CASSRGPTGTEAFF.

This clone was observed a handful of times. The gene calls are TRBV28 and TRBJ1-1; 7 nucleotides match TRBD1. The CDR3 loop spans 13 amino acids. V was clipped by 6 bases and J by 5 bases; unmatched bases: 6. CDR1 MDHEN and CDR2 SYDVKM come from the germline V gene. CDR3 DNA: TGTGCCAGCAGCGTACAGGGGAGAACTGAAGCTTTCTTT. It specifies CASSVQGRTEAFF.

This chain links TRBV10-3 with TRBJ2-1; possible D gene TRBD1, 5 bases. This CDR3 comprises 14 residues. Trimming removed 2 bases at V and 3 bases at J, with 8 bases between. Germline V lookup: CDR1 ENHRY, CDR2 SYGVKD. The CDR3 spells CAISEQGLYNEQFF. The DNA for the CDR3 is TGTGCCATCAGTGAGCAGGGTCTCTACAATGAGCAGTTCTTC.

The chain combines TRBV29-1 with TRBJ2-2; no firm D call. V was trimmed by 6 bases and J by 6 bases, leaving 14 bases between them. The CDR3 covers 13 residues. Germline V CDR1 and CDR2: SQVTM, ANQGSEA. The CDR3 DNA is TGCAGCGTAAATCGTCGACGGTCCGGGGAGCTGTTTTTT. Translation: CSVNRRRSGELFF.

The CDR3 DNA follows: TGTGCCAGCAGCCCGGACAGCTCCTACGAGCAGTACTTC. It yields the protein CASSPDSSYEQYF. This chain connects TRBV7-9 to TRBJ2-7; weak D call: TRBD1 (6 bases). V was cut by 5 bases and J by 0 bases, with 8 bases left in between. CDR3 length: 13 amino acids. Germline lookup yields CDR1 SEHNR and CDR2 FQNEAQ (reference sequence).

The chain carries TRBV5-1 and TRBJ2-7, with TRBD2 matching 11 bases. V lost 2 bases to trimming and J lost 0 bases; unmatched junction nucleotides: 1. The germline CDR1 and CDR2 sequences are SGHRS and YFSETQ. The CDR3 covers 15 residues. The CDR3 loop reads CASSFSGRASYEQYF. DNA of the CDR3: TGCGCCAGCAGCTTTAGCGGGAGGGCCTCCTACGAGCAGTACTTC.

The CDR3 region is CASSLSRASTDTQYF. In nucleotides, the CDR3 is TGTGCCAGCAGTTTATCTCGGGCGAGCACAGATACGCAGTATTTT. The chain combines TRBV27 with TRBJ2-3; D not resolved. V shed 0 bases and J shed 0 bases, with 7 bases lying between them. The CDR3 sequence is 15 residues long. Germline V gene lookup returns CDR1 MNHEY and CDR2 SMNVEV (reference sequence).

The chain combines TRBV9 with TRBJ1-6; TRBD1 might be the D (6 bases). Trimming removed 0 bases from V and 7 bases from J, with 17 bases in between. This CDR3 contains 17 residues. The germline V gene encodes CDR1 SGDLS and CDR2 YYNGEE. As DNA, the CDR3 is TGTGCCAGCAGCGTAGGATGGGGGGCGGGTGAGAATTCACCCCTCCACTTT. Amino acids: CASSVGWGAGENSPLHF. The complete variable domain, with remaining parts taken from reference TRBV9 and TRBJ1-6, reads DSGVTQTPKHLITATGQRVTLRCSPRSGDLSVYWYQQSLDQGLQFLIQYYNGEERAKGNILERFSAQQFPDLHSELNLSSLELGDSALYFCASSVGWGAGENSPLHFGNGTRLTVT.

The CDR3 sequence is CAWSVGRASEQFF. The CDR3, as DNA: TGTGCCTGGAGTGTGGGTCGTGCGTCGGAGCAGTTCTTC. The rearrangement uses TRBV30 and TRBJ2-1; no firm D call. Deletions cut 0 bases from V and 10 bases from J, with 13 bases between. The CDR3 totals 13 residues. Germline V CDR1 and CDR2: GTSNPN, SVGIG (reference sequence).

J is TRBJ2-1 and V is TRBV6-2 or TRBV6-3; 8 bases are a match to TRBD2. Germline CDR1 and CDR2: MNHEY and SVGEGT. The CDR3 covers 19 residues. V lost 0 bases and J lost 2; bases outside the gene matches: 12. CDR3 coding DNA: TGTGCCAGCAGTTACTCGAAAGTTGGAGCGGGAGACCCCTACAATGAGCAGTTCTTC. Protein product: CASSYSKVGAGDPYNEQFF.

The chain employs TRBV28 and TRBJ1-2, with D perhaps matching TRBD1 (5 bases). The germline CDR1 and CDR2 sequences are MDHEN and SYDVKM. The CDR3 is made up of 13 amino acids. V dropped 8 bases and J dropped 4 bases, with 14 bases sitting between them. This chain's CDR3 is CASSRGEGYGYTF. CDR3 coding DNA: TGTGCCAGCTCTCGGGGGGAAGGCTATGGCTACACCTTC.

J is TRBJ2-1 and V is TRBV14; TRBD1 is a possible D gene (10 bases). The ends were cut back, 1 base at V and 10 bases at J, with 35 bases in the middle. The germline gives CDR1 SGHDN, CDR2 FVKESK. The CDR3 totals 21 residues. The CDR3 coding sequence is TGTGCCAGCAGCCAAGCCGCCTTCGGGACAGGGGCAAGGACTAGCGAGAAAGAGCAGTTCTTC. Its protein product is CASSQAAFGTGARTSEKEQFF.

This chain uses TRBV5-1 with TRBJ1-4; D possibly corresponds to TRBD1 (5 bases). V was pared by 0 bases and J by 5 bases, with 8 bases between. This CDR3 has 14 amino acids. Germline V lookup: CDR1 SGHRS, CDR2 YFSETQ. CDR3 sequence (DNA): TGCGCCAGCAGCTTGGGGGGACTCAATGAAAAACTGTTTTTT. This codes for CASSLGGLNEKLFF.

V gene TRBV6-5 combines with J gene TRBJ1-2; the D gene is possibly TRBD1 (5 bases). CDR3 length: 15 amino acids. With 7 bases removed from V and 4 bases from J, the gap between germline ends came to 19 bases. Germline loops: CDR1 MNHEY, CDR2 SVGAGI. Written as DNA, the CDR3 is TGTGCCAGCATCCGGGATCAGGGATCAACCTATGGCTACACCTTC. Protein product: CASIRDQGSTYGYTF.

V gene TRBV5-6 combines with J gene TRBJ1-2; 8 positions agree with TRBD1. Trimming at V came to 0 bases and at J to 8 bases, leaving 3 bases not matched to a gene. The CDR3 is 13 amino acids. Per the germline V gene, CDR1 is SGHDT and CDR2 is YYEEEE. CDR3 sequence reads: CASSLAGGGGYTF. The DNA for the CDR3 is TGTGCCAGCAGCTTGGCAGGGGGCGGCGGCTACACCTTC.

The CDR3 loop is CASSLTSFSTDTQYF. The CDR3 region has the DNA TGTGCCAGCAGCCTCACAAGTTTTAGCACAGATACGCAGTATTTT. The genes are TRBV5-5 and TRBJ2-3; no firm D call. CDR1 and CDR2 (germline): SGHKS, YYEKEE (reference sequence). This CDR3 is 15 amino acids long. V shed 4 bases and J shed 0 bases, with 12 bases lying between them.

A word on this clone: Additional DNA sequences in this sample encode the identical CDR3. For the CDR3, the DNA is TGTGCCAGCAGCTTGGAAGGGAACTATGGCTACACCTTC. This codes for CASSLEGNYGYTF. The chain carries TRBV5-6 and TRBJ1-2, with D unresolved. Germline V lookup: CDR1 SGHDT, CDR2 YYEEEE. This CDR3 contains 13 residues. With 0 bases removed from V and 2 bases from J, the gap between germline ends came to 5 bases. Full variable domain (missing parts from reference TRBV5-6 and TRBJ1-2): DAGVTQSPTHLIKTRGQQVTLRCSPKSGHDTVSWYQQALGQGPQFIFQYYEEEERQRGNFPDRFSGHQFPNYSSELNVNALLLGDSALYLCASSLEGNYGYTFGSGTRLTVV.

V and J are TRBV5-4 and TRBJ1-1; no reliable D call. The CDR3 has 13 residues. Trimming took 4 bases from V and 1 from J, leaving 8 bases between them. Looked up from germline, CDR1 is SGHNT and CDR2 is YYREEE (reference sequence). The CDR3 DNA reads TGTGCCAGCAGCCCAAGACAGAACACTGAAGCTTTCTTT. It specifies CASSPRQNTEAFF.

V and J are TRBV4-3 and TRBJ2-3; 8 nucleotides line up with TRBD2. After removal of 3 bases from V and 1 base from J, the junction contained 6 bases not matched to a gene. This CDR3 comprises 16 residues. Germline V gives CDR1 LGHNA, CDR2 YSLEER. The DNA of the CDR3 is TGCGCCAGCAGCCATTCGGGACTAGAGGGCACAGATACGCAGTATTTT. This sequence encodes CASSHSGLEGTDTQYF.

The CDR3 here is CASTLLGGGTDTQYF. The CDR3 DNA sequence: TGTGCCAGCACTTTACTCGGGGGAGGGACAGATACGCAGTATTTT. This chain links TRBV6-5 with TRBJ2-3; TRBD2 agrees at 7 bases. Losses at the gene ends were 7 bases for V and 3 bases for J; bases not matched to a gene: 10. This CDR3 region has 15 residues. Germline V CDR1 and CDR2: MNHEY, SVGAGI.

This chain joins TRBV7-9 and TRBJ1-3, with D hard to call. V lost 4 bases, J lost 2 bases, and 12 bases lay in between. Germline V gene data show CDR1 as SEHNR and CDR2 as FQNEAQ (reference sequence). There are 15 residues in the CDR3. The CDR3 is CASSSHGIAGNTIYF. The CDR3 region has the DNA TGTGCCAGCAGCTCCCACGGGATTGCTGGAAACACCATATATTTT.